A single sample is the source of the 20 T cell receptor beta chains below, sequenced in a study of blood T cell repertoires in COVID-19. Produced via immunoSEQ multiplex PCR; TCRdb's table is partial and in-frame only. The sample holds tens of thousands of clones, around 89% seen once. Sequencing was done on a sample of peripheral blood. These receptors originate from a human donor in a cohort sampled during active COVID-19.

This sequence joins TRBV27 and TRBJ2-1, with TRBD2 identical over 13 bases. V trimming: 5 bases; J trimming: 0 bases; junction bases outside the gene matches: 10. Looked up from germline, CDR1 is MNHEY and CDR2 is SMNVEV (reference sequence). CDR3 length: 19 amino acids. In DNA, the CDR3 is TGTGCCAGCAGTAAGGATACTAGCGGGAGGGTTAGCTCCTACAATGAGCAGTTCTTC. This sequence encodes CASSKDTSGRVSSYNEQFF.

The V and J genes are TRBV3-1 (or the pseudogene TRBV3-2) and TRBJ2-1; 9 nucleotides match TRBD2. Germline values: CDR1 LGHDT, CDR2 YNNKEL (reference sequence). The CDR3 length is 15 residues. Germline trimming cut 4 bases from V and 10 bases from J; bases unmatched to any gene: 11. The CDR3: CASSPNSGGGREQFF. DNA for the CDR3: TGTGCCAGCAGCCCGAATAGCGGGGGAGGTCGGGAGCAGTTCTTC.

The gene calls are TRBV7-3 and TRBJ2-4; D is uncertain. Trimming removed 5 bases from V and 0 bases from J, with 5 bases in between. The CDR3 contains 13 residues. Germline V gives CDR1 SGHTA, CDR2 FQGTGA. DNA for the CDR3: TGTGCCAGCAGCCCCTCAGCCAAAAACATTCAGTACTTC. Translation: CASSPSAKNIQYF.

The DNA of the CDR3 is TGTGCCAGCAGTTTATGGGCTCTCTCTGGAAACACCATATATTTT. Its translation: CASSLWALSGNTIYF. The gene calls are TRBV28 and TRBJ1-3; D remains unclear. V lost 0 bases, J lost 0 bases, and 6 bases lay in between. Looked up from germline, CDR1 is MDHEN and CDR2 is SYDVKM. This CDR3 is built from 15 residues.

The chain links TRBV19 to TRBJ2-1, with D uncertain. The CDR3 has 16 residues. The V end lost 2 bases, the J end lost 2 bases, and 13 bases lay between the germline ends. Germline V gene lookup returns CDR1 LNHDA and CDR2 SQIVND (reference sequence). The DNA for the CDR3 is TGTGCCAGTAGTATAATAGGAGTAACTACCTACAATGAGCAGTTCTTC. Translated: CASSIIGVTTYNEQFF.

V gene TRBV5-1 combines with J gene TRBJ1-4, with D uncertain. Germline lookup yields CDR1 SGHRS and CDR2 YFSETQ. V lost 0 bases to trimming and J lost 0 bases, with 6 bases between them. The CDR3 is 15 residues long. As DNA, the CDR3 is TGCGCCAGCAGCTTGGTCGGAGCAACTAATGAAAAACTGTTTTTT. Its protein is CASSLVGATNEKLFF.

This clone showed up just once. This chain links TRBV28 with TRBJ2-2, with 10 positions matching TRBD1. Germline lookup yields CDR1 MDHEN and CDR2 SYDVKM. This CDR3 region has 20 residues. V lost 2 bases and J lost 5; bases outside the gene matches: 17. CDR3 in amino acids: CASSLNPGQGFSGFTGELFF. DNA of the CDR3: TGTGCCAGCAGTTTAAATCCGGGACAGGGGTTTTCGGGTTTTACCGGGGAGCTGTTTTTT. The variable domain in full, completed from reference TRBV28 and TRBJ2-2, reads DVKVTQSSRYLVKRTGEKVFLECVQDMDHENMFWYRQDPGLGLRLIYFSYDVKMKEKGDIPEGYSVSREKKERFSLILESASTNQTSMYLCASSLNPGQGFSGFTGELFFGEGSRLTVL.

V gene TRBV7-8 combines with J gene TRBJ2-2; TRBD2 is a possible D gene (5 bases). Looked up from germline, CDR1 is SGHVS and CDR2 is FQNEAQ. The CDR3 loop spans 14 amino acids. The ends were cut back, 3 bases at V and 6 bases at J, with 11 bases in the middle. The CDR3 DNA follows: TGTGCCAGCAGCTTCCCCGGGGTCCCCGGGGAGCTGTTTTTT. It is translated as CASSFPGVPGELFF.

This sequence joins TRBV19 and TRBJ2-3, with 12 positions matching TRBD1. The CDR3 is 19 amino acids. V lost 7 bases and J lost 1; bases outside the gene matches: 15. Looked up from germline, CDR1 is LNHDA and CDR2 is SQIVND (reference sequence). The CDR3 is CASTPRGTGGIPRTDTQYF. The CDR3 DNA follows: TGTGCCAGTACCCCTCGGGGGACAGGGGGCATACCTCGCACAGATACGCAGTATTTT.

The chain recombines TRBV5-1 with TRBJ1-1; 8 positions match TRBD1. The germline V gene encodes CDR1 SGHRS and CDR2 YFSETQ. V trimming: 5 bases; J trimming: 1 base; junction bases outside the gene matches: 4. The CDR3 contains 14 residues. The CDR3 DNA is TGCGCCAGCAGACAGGGGGGACAGAACACTGAAGCTTTCTTT. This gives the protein CASRQGGQNTEAFF.

The CDR3 loop is CASSQGTGELFF. In DNA, the CDR3 is TGTGCCAGCAGCCAGGGGACCGGGGAGCTGTTTTTT. This chain links TRBV5-4 with TRBJ2-2, with D perhaps matching TRBD1 (6 bases). CDR1 is SGHNT, CDR2 YYREEE, per germline (reference sequence). This CDR3 comprises 12 residues. The germline V and J ends were trimmed by 4 bases and 5 bases, with 6 bases remaining between them.

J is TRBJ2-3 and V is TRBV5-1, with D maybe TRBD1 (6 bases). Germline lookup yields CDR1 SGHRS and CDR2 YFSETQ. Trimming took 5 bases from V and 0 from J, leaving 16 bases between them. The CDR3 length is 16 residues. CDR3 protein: CASRKGGSQSTDTQYF. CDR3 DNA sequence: TGCGCCAGCAGAAAAGGGGGTAGCCAAAGCACAGATACGCAGTATTTT.

The CDR3 sequence is CASTPTKRGGTDTQYF. CDR3 nucleotide sequence: TGTGCCAGCACCCCAACGAAGCGGGGGGGCACAGATACGCAGTATTTT. This chain links TRBV5-6 with TRBJ2-3, with 9 bases lining up with TRBD2. Looked up from germline, CDR1 is SGHDT and CDR2 is YYEEEE. The V gene end was trimmed by 6 bases and the J gene end by 1 base; junction bases not matched to a gene: 9. The CDR3 runs to 16 residues.

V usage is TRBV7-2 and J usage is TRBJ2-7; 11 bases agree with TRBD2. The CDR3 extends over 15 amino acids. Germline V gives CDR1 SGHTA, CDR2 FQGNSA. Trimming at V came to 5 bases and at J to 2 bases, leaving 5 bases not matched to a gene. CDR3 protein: CASSGRTSGPYEQYF. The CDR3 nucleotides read TGTGCCAGCAGCGGACGGACTAGCGGGCCCTACGAGCAGTACTTC.

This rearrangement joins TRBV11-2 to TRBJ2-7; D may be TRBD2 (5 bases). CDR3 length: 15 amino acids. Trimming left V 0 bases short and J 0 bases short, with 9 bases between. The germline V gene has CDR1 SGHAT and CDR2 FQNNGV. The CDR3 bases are TGTGCCAGCAGCTTAGATCGGCTAGCCTCCTACGAGCAGTACTTC. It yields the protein CASSLDRLASYEQYF.

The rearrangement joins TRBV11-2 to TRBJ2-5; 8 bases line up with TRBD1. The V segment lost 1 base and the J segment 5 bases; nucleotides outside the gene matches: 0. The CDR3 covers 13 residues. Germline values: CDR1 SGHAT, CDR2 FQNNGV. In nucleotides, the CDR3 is TGTGCCAGCAGCTTAGGACAGGGGGAGACCCAGTACTTC. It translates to CASSLGQGETQYF.

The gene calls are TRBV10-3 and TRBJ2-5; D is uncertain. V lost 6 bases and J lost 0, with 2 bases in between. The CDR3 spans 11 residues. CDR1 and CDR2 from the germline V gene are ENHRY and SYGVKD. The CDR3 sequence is CAISNQETQYF. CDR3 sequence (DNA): TGTGCCATCAGCAACCAAGAGACCCAGTACTTC.

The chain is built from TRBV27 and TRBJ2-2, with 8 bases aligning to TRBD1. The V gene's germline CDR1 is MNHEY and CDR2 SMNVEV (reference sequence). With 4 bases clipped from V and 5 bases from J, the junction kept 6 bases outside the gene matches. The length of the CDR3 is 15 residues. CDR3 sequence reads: CASSWMTGDTGELFF. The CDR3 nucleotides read TGTGCCAGCAGTTGGATGACAGGGGATACCGGGGAGCTGTTTTTT.

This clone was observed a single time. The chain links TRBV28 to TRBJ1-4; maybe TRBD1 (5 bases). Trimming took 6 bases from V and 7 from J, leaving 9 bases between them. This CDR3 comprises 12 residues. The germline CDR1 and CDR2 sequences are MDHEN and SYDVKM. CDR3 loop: CASRTGFEKLFF. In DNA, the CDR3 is TGTGCCAGCAGAACAGGTTTTGAAAAACTGTTTTTT.

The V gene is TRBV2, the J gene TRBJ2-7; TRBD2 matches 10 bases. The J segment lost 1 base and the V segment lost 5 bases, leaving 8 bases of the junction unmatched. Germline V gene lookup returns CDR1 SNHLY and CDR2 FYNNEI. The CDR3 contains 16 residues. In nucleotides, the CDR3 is TGTGCCAGCAGTACCTACCCTAGCGGGAGTTCCTACGAGCAGTACTTC. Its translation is CASSTYPSGSSYEQYF.